This T cell receptor beta chain was identified in a study of T-cell reconstitution after alpha-beta-depleted transplantation in children. This clonotype was seen many times. The authors prepared the TCRbeta library with unique molecular identifiers. From the PCR reads, TCRdb called clonotypes with MiXCR, one entry per CDR3 protein. The sample contains some 490,000 distinct CDR3 sequences, around 12% of which appear only once. The junction had 11 bases not matched to a gene; V was cut back by 5 bases and J by 0 bases. The germline gives CDR1 SGDLS, CDR2 YYNGEE. The CDR3 is made up of 16 amino acids. The V gene is TRBV9, the J gene TRBJ2-7; 7 bases are shared with TRBD2. The receptor comes from a human donor who donated a stem cell graft to a child with combined immunodeficiency. The source was PBMCs from the stem cell graft donor, collected from the stem cell graft. The CDR3 nucleotides read TGTGCCAGCAGTCGTAGCCATAGCGGGCTCTCCTACGAGCAGTACTTC. It translates to CASSRSHSGLSYEQYF.